These T cell receptor beta chains were read from a single sample in a study of shared clonotypes between healthy human individuals. Repertoires were generated with immunoSEQ multiplex PCR, while TCRdb's copy carries only in-frame clones and drops some. In the table there are about 2.1 million clones, 93% of which are singletons. Sequenced material: naive CD8+ T cells from PBMCs. All receptors derive from a man in his late teens or twenties in good health. Some clones in this sample may be carry-over from other donors' samples. The CDR3 runs from the conserved cysteine through the conserved F or W. A D gene is named only where the DNA matches it firmly. Clone size is given for some rows only: seen once, a few or many times, or a class if the clone is expanded.

- | TRBJ2-1 | - | TRBV4-1 | TGCGCCAGCAGCCAACTAAGGAGGGAACGCTCCTACAATGAGCAGTTCTTC | CASSQLRRERSYNEQFF
- | TRBJ1-2 | - | TRBV19 | TGTGCCACCGAGCAGGGGAAATATGGCTACACCTTC | CATEQGKYGYTF
- | TRBJ1-1 | - | TRBV19 | TGTGCCAGTAGTATAGACAAGAGTCGGGTGAACACTGAAGCTTTCTTT | CASSIDKSRVNTEAFF
TRBD2 | TRBJ2-3 | - | TRBV7-8 | TGTGCCAGCAGCTTCCTTAGCGGGGATACGCAGTATTTT | CASSFLSGDTQYF
- | TRBJ2-1 | - | TRBV5-1 | TGCGCCAGCAGCTTGGCGGAGAGCTCCTACAATGAGCAGTTCTTC | CASSLAESSYNEQFF
- | TRBJ2-7 | - | TRBV4-1 | TGCGCCAGCAGCCATCGGCGGGGCGATAGCTCCTACGAGCAGTACTTC | CASSHRRGDSSYEQYF
- | TRBJ1-1 | - | TRBV5-1 | TGCGCCAGCAGCTTGGTAGGGGAACTGAACACTGAAGCTTTCTTT | CASSLVGELNTEAFF
- | TRBJ1-2 | - | TRBV2 | TGTGCCAGCTATAAGAGCAGCGGCGACTATGGCTACACCTTC | CASYKSSGDYGYTF
- | TRBJ2-7 | - | TRBV27 | TGTGCCAGCAGTCCGTCACTAGGGATCTTGGGTTACGAGCAGTACTTC | CASSPSLGILGYEQYF
TRBD2 | TRBJ2-3 | - | TRBV7-9 | TGTGCCAGCAGCTTCGGCCTAGCGGGAACCTTCACAGATACGCAGTATTTT | CASSFGLAGTFTDTQYF
- | TRBJ2-7 | - | TRBV9 | TGTGCCAGCAGCGTTCAGGTGAAAACCGAGCAGTACTTC | CASSVQVKTEQYF
- | TRBJ1-3 | - | TRBV11-2 | TGTGCCAGCAGCTTAGGATGGGGGGTAAACTCTGGAAACACCATATATTTT | CASSLGWGVNSGNTIYF
- | TRBJ1-5 | once | TRBV4-3 | TGCGCCAGCAGCCAAGACAGGGCGAGCAATCAGCCCCAGCATTTT | CASSQDRASNQPQHF
TRBD1 | TRBJ2-7 | - | TRBV5-1 | TGCGCCAGCAGCATAATACCGGGACAGACCTACGAGCAGTACTTC | CASSIIPGQTYEQYF
TRBD2 | TRBJ2-3 | once | TRBV14 | TGTGCCAGCAGCCAACTAGCGGGATGGGCAGATACGCAGTATTTT | CASSQLAGWADTQYF
- | TRBJ2-1 | - | TRBV9 | TGTGCCAGCAGCACCCGGCCCAATGAGCAGTTCTTC | CASSTRPNEQFF
- | TRBJ1-1 | - | TRBV27 | TGTGCCAGCAGTTCCCTCTCCCCGGGGGGACTCTTTGAAGCTTTCTTT | CASSSLSPGGLFEAFF